Reported below is one T cell receptor beta chain. Antigen unknown. The source of the sample is a study of T-cell memory formation after mild COVID-19. Findings of the study overall: Second-wave clones reaching peak frequency on day 37 lacked confirmed SARS-CoV-2 specificity.

Looked up from germline, CDR1 is LGHDT and CDR2 is YNNKEL (reference sequence). CDR3 length equals 14 residues. V dropped 4 bases and J dropped 2 bases, with 11 bases sitting between them. TCRdb re-called the 5' RACE reads through MiXCR, storing one row per CDR3 protein. This sample has around 510,000 distinct CDR3 sequences; about 20% occur once, and the top ten carry 8.4%. Material: PBMCs or a T cell subset sorted from them (not recorded which). This chain links TRBV3-1 with TRBJ2-5, with a weak D call TRBD1 (5 bases). This TCR came from an adult woman who had mild COVID-19 (a few samples of this study predate the infection). Cell type and time point are not known. As DNA, the CDR3 is TGTGCCAGCAGCCTACAGGCCCTACAAGAGACCCAGTACTTC. Protein: CASSLQALQETQYF.